This TCR beta chain was sequenced for a study of shared clonotypes between healthy human individuals. Study-wide points: Against clonotypes common to all four donors, non-shared ones had lower generation probabilities.

With 0 bases removed from V and 1 base from J, the gap between germline ends came to 7 bases. Germline V gene sequence: CDR1 MGHRA, CDR2 YSYEKL. This CDR3 region has 15 residues. Terminally differentiated effector memory CD45RA+ cells were left out of the naive CD8 fraction, which was CD45RO-negative and positively selected for CCR7. Among the donors, all were Caucasian adults who lived in Nashville, Tennessee. Assay used: immunoSEQ multiplex PCR; TCRdb lists only in-frame clones, some missing. In the table there are about 2 million clones, less than 95% of which are singletons. As for this clone: Its antigen is unidentified. The sample holds other DNA sequences that translate to the same CDR3.

This TCR was sampled from a man aged 18 to 35 in good health. This chain uses TRBV4-1 with TRBJ1-3; D unresolved. The sequencing input was naive CD8+ T cells sorted from blood. CDR3 in DNA: TGCGCCAGCAGCCAAGACCCGGTTTCTGGAAACACCATATATTTT. This translates into CASSQDPVSGNTIYF.